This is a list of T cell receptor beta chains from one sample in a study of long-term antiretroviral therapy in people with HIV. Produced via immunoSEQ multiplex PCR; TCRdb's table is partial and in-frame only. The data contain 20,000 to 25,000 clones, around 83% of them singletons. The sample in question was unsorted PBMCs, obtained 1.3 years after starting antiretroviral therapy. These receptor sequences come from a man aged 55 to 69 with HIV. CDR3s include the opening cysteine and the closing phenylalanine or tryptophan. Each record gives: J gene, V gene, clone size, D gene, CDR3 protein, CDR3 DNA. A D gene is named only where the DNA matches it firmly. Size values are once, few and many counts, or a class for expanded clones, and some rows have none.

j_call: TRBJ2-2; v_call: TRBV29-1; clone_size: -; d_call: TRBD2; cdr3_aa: CSVETGGVTGELFF; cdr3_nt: TGCAGCGTTGAAACTGGGGGGGTCACCGGGGAGCTGTTTTTT
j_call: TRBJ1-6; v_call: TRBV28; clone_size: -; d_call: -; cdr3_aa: CASSPPPYNSPLHF; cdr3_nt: TGTGCCAGCAGTCCCCCACCTTATAATTCACCCCTCCACTTT
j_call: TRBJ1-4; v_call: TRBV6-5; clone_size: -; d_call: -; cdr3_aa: CASSYSGRQNEKLFF; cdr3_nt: TGTGCCAGCAGTTACTCAGGCAGGCAGAATGAAAAACTGTTTTTT
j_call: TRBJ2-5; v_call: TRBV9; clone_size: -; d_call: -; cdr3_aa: CASSVRAYQETQYF; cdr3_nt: TGTGCCAGCAGCGTACGAGCGTACCAAGAGACCCAGTACTTC
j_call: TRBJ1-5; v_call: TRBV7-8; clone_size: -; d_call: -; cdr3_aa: CASSLRASGPNQPQHF; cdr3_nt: TGTGCCAGCAGCCTCCGGGCTTCAGGGCCTAATCAGCCCCAGCATTTT
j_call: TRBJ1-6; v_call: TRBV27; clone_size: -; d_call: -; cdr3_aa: CASSPAQGLYNSPLHF; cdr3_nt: TGTGCCAGCAGTCCCGCCCAGGGCCTCTATAATTCACCCCTCCACTTT
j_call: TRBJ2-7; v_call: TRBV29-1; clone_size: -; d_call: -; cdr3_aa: CTLGTSSSYEQYF; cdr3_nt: TGCACCCTGGGAACATCCAGCTCCTACGAGCAGTACTTC
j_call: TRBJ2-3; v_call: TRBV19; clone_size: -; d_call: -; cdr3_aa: CASSMLSSTDTQYF; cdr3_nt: TGTGCCAGTAGTATGTTATCTAGCACAGATACGCAGTATTTT
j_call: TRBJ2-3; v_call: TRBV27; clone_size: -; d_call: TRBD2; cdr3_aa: CASSTASGGTDTQYF; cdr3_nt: TGTGCCAGCAGTACTGCTAGCGGGGGCACAGATACGCAGTATTTT
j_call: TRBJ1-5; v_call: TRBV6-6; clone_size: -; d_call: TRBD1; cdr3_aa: CASRPGQGGIQPQHF; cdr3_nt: TGTGCCAGCAGACCAGGACAGGGAGGAATTCAGCCCCAGCATTTT
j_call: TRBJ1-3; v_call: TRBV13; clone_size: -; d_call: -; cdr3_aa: CASSLTGRNSGNTIYF; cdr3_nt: TGTGCCAGCAGCTTAACAGGGAGGAACTCTGGAAACACCATATATTTT
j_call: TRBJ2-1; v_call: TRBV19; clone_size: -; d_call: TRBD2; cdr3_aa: CASNPRGASGRNEQFF; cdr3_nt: TGTGCCAGTAATCCGAGGGGGGCTAGCGGGAGGAATGAGCAGTTCTTC
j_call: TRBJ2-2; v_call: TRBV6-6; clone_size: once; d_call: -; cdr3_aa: CASSYRELFF; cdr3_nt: TGTGCCAGCAGTTACAGGGAGCTGTTTTTT
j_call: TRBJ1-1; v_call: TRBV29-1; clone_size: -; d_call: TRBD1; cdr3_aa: CSGLRDRGATEAFF; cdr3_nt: TGCAGTGGGTTAAGGGACAGGGGTGCCACTGAAGCTTTCTTT
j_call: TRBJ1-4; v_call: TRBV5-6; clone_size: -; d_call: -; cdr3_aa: CASSVTGTTNEKLFF; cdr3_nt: TGTGCCAGCAGCGTAACTGGGACAACTAATGAAAAACTGTTTTTT
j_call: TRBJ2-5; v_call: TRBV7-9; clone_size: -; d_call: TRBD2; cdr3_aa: CASSIGLAGGQETQYF; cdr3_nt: TGTGCCAGCAGCATCGGACTAGCGGGAGGGCAAGAGACCCAGTACTTC
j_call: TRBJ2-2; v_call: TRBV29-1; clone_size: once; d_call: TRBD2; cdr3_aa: CSVGRLAGGSPGELFF; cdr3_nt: TGCAGCGTTGGGCGACTAGCGGGAGGTAGCCCCGGGGAGCTGTTTTTT
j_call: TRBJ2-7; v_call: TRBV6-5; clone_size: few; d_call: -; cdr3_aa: CASSLKNEQYF; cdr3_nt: TGTGCCAGCAGCTTAAAGAATGAGCAGTACTTC
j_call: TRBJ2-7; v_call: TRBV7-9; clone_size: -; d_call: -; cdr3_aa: CASSLGIGRLGRNYEQYF; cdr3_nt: TGTGCCAGCAGCTTAGGTATTGGAAGATTGGGTAGAAACTACGAGCAGTACTTC
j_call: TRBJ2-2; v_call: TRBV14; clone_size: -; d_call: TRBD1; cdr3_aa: CASTRTGTGELFF; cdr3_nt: TGTGCCAGCACCCGGACAGGCACCGGGGAGCTGTTTTTT
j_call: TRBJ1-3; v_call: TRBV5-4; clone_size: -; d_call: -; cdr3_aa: CASSLAGSGNTIYF; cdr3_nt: TGTGCCAGCAGCCTGGCAGGCTCTGGAAACACCATATATTTT
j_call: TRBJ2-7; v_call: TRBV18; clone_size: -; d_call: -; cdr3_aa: CASSPASRGEQYF; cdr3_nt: TGTGCCAGCTCACCCGCTAGCAGGGGTGAGCAGTACTTC
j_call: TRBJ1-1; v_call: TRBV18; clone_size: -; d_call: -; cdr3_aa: CASSPLGRVGDTEAFF; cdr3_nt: TGTGCCAGCTCACCACTGGGCAGGGTAGGGGACACTGAAGCTTTCTTT
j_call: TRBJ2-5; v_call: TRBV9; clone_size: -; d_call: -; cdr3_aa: CASSVAAGVQETQYF; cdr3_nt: TGTGCCAGCAGCGTAGCAGCAGGGGTTCAAGAGACCCAGTACTTC
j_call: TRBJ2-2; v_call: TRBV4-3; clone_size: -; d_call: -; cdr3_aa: CASSQDGANTGELFF; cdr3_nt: TGCGCCAGCAGCCAAGATGGGGCGAACACCGGGGAGCTGTTTTTT
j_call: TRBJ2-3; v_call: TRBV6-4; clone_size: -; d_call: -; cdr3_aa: CASSSTGADTQYF; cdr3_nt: TGTGCCAGCAGTTCCACGGGGGCAGATACGCAGTATTTT